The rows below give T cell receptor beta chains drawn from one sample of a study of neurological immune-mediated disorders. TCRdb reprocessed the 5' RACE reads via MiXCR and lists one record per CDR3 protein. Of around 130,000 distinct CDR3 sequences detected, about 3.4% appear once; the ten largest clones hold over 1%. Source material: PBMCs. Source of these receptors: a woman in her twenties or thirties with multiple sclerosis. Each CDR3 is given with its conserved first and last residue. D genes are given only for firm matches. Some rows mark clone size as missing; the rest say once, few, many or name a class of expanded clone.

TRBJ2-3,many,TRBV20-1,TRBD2,TGCAGTGCTACCCACTTCGGGGGGGCAGCGGGGGTGTACACAGATACGCAGTATTTT,CSATHFGGAAGVYTDTQYF
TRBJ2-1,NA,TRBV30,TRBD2,TGTGCCTGGAGTCTGGGGCTAGCGGGAGGGTCGGATGAGCAGTTCTTC,CAWSLGLAGGSDEQFF
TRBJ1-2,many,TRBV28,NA,TGTGCCAGCAGTCCGCCGGGTCACTATGGCTACACCTTC,CASSPPGHYGYTF
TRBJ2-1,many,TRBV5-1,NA,TGCGCCAGCACCCCTTTAGGGGGGGATGAGCAGTTCTTC,CASTPLGGDEQFF
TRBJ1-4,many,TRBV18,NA,TGTGCCAGCTCACCTCGAAGGGATGAAAAACTGTTTTTT,CASSPRRDEKLFF
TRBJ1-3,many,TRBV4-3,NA,TGCGCCAGCAGCCAAGCTTACGGGGGGTCTTCTGGAAACACCATATATTTT,CASSQAYGGSSGNTIYF
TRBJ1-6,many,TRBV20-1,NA,TGCAGTGCTAGAGAGGGGGCCCTGGGGGTGAATTCACCCCTCCACTTT,CSAREGALGVNSPLHF
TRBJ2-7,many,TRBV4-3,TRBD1,TGCGCCAGCAGCCAATCCGGGACAGGGGGTTCCGAGCAGTACTTC,CASSQSGTGGSEQYF
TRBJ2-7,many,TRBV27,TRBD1,TGTGCCAGCAGTCAGACAGGGGACAAGCAGTACTTC,CASSQTGDKQYF
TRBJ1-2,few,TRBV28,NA,TGTGCCAGCAGTTTAACGGGGGCTTTCTATGGCTACACCTTC,CASSLTGAFYGYTF
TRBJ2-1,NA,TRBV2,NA,TGTGCCAGCATCGACCTGGGGGGAATCCGAACTAATGAGCAGTTCTTC,CASIDLGGIRTNEQFF
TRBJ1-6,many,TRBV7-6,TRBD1,TGTGCCAGCAGCTTAGACAGGGGTGGATCACCCCTCCACTTT,CASSLDRGGSPLHF
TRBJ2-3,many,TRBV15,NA,TGTGCCACCAGCAGAGATGCCCTTAGGGATACGCAGTATTTT,CATSRDALRDTQYF
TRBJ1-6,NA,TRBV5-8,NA,TGTGCCAGCATCGGCGGGACGGCATATAATTCAACCCTCAACTTT,CASIGGTAYNSTLNF
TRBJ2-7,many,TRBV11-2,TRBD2,TGTGCCAGCAGCTTAGCCTTCGGGACTAGCGGGAGGTACACCTACGAGCAGTACTTC,CASSLAFGTSGRYTYEQYF
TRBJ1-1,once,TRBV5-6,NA,TGTGCCAGCAGCCGAGTAGACAGCCATGCAGCTTTCTTT,CASSRVDSHAAFF
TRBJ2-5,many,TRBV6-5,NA,TGTGCCAGCAGAAACCGGGGGTACCAAGAGACCCAGTACTTC,CASRNRGYQETQYF
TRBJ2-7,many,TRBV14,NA,TGTGCCAGCAGCCAAGTTCCCGGGGGCGAGCAGTACTTC,CASSQVPGGEQYF
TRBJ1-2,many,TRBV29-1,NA,TGCAGCGTTGTGGAGGGTCGGGGCTACACCTTC,CSVVEGRGYTF
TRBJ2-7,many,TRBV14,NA,TGTGCCAGCAGCCAAGTCCTCATGGGGTCCGAGCAGTACTTC,CASSQVLMGSEQYF
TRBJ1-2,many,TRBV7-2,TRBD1,TGTGCCAGCAGCTTAGGGGCAGGGGGAATGAATGGCTACACCTTC,CASSLGAGGMNGYTF
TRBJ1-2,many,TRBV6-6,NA,TGTGCCAGCAGTGAGGGCTTCTATGGCTACACCTTC,CASSEGFYGYTF
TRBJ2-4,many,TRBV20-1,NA,TGCAGTGCTAATAAACCGATACAAAACATTCAGTACTTC,CSANKPIQNIQYF
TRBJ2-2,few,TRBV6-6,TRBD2,TGTGCCAGCAGTTACTCTGCTAGCGGGGACCGGAGGGGTGGGGAGCTGTTTTTT,CASSYSASGDRRGGELFF
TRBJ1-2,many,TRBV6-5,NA,TGTGCCAGCAGTTACGGTGCAAACTATGGCTACACCTTC,CASSYGANYGYTF
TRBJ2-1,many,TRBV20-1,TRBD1,TGCAGTGGTTTGGACAGGGGGCGACTGGCTAGCTCCTACAATGAGCAGTTCTTC,CSGLDRGRLASSYNEQFF
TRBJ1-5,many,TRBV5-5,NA,TGTGCCAGCAGCTTGACTGACGAGCCCCAGCATTTT,CASSLTDEPQHF
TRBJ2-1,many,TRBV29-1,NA,TGCAGCGTTTTGATTGGGAACAATGAGCAGTTCTTC,CSVLIGNNEQFF
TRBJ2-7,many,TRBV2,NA,TGTGCCAGCACCGGGGAAGGCAGCGCCTACGAGCAGTACTTC,CASTGEGSAYEQYF
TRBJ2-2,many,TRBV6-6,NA,TGTGCCAGCAGTTACCCTAGTACCCCGGCAGGTTTTACCGGGGAGCTGTTTTTT,CASSYPSTPAGFTGELFF
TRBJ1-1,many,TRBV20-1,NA,TGCAGTGCTGGGGCCACCGGGACAAGCACTGAAGCTTTCTTT,CSAGATGTSTEAFF
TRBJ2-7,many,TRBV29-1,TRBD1,TGCAGCGTTGAAGTGGGGGGACAGGGATACGAGCAGTACTTC,CSVEVGGQGYEQYF
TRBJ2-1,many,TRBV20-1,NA,TGCAGTGCTAGTGAAACTAGCTACAATGAGCAGTTCTTC,CSASETSYNEQFF
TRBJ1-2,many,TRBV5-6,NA,TGTGCCAGCAGCTTTTTCATCGGGGAGATCAACTATGGCTACACCTTC,CASSFFIGEINYGYTF
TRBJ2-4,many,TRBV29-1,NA,TGCAGCGTTGAAGACGGGACACCCACGGCCAAAAACATTCAGTACTTC,CSVEDGTPTAKNIQYF
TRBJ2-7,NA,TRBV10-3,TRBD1,TGTGCCATCAGTGAGGGGACAGGGCCGGGGGAGCAGTACTTC,CAISEGTGPGEQYF
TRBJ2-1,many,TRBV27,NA,TGTGCCAGCAGCCTGGACCACCTCCGGATGTCCTCCTACAATGAGCAGTTCTTC,CASSLDHLRMSSYNEQFF
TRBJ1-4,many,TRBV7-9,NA,TGTGCCAGCAGCCCGACCCAGGGTTCTGGTGAAAAACTGTTTTTT,CASSPTQGSGEKLFF
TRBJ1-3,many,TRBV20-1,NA,TGCAGTGCTAGAGGTGGCGAACAGGCGGGGAACACCATATATTTT,CSARGGEQAGNTIYF
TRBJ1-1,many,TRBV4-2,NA,TGTGCCAGCAGCCAAGATTACACTGAAGCTTTCTTT,CASSQDYTEAFF
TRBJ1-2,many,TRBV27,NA,TGTGCCAGCAGTTTATCAGGGTTGGGTGGCTACACCTTC,CASSLSGLGGYTF
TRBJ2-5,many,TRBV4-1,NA,TGCGCCAGCAGCCAAAGGGACATACAAGAGACCCAGTACTTC,CASSQRDIQETQYF
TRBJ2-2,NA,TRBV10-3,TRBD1,TGTGCCATCAGGCCGGGACAGAAAGACACCGGGGAGCTGTTTTTT,CAIRPGQKDTGELFF
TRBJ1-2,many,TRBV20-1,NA,TGCAGTGCTAGAGATCCAGCATCCTATGGCTACACCTTC,CSARDPASYGYTF
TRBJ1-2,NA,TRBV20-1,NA,TGCAACCCCGAGGGGAGCTACACCTTC,CNPEGSYTF
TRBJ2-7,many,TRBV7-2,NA,TGTGCCAGCAGCTTACCCACCTACGAGCAGTACTTC,CASSLPTYEQYF
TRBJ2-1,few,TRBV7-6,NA,TGTGCCAGTAGCGGTCCTTACTCCTACAATGAGCAGTTCTTC,CASSGPYSYNEQFF
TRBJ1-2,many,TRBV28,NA,TGTGCCAGCAGTTTGTCCCTTCAGGGTGGCTACACCTTC,CASSLSLQGGYTF
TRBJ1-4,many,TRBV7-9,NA,TGTGCCAGCAGCGACAATAATGAAAAACTGTTTTTT,CASSDNNEKLFF
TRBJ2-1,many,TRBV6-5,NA,TGTGCCAGCAGTACCGACGGATTCGGTGAGCAGTTCTTC,CASSTDGFGEQFF
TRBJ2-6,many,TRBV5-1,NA,TGCGCCAGCAGCTCTGCCATGGGGCGAACAGGGGCCAACGTCCTGACTTTC,CASSSAMGRTGANVLTF
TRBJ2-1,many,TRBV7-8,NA,TGTGCCAGCAGCTTACTTTGGATCAATGAGCAGTTCTTC,CASSLLWINEQFF
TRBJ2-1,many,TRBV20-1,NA,TGCAGTGCTAGAGGGGGAACGGGAGATGAGCAGTTCTTC,CSARGGTGDEQFF
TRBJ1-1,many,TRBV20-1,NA,TGCAGTGCCACCCATCCCGTAAGGGGGGCTGAAGCTTTCTTT,CSATHPVRGAEAFF